The rows below give T cell receptor beta chains drawn from one sample of a study of blood T cell repertoires in COVID-19. Method: immunoSEQ multiplex PCR; TCRdb's copy keeps in-frame clones and lacks some. The sample carries fewer than 500,000 clones, about 85% recorded once. Sequencing was done on a sample of PBMCs or T cells enriched from blood (not recorded which). The receptor set was obtained from a woman younger than 30 with acute COVID-19. CDR3s include the opening cysteine and the closing phenylalanine or tryptophan. Each record gives: clone size, CDR3 length, J gene, D gene, V gene, CDR3 DNA, CDR3 protein. D genes are given only for firm matches. Clone size is not always given. Where it is, it says once, few, many or a class for expanded clones.

>once|16|TRBJ1-4|TRBD1|TRBV4-1
TGCGCCAGCAGCCAAGGACAGGGATTGACTAATGAAAAACTGTTTTTT
CASSQGQGLTNEKLFF
>NA|14|TRBJ1-3|NA|TRBV10-3
TGTGCCATCAGTGTTGAGGGTGCTGGAAACACCATATATTTT
CAISVEGAGNTIYF
>NA|15|TRBJ1-5|TRBD1|TRBV19
TGTGCCAGTGGACGGCAACCGGACAGGGCCCAGCCCCAGCATTTT
CASGRQPDRAQPQHF
>NA|15|TRBJ2-2|NA|TRBV7-9
TGTGCCAGCAGCTTAGAGGAGCGAAACACCGGGGAGCTGTTTTTT
CASSLEERNTGELFF
>NA|13|TRBJ2-7|NA|TRBV5-1
TGCGCCAGCAGCTTACAAAACTCCTACGAGCAGTACTTC
CASSLQNSYEQYF
>NA|15|TRBJ1-1|NA|TRBV9
TGTGCCAGCAGCGTAGCTTTGAGCATGAACACTGAAGCTTTCTTT
CASSVALSMNTEAFF
>few|17|TRBJ1-5|NA|TRBV7-2
TGTGCCAGCAGCTTATGGACCAGGGCTAGGAGCAATCAGCCCCAGCATTTT
CASSLWTRARSNQPQHF
>few|14|TRBJ2-7|TRBD2|TRBV5-6
TGTGCCAGCAGTGGTCTAGCGGGAGCCTACGAGCAGTACTTC
CASSGLAGAYEQYF
>NA|14|TRBJ1-4|TRBD1|TRBV9
TGTGCCAGCAGCCTACAGGGGGTACGTGAAAAACTGTTTTTT
CASSLQGVREKLFF
>NA|16|TRBJ2-5|NA|TRBV3-1/TRBV3-2
TGTGCCAGCAGCTCAACTAGCGACAGGTACCAAGAGACCCAGTACTTC
CASSSTSDRYQETQYF
>NA|19|TRBJ2-1|NA|TRBV10-3
TGTGCCATCAGTGATAGCGGGGGACAGGTCCCAAGCTCCTACAATGAGCAGTTCTTC
CAISDSGGQVPSSYNEQFF
>once|14|TRBJ2-2|NA|TRBV7-7
TGTGCTAGCAGCCCCGATGTAGGGGCCGGGGAGCTGTTTTTT
CASSPDVGAGELFF
>once|13|TRBJ2-5|NA|TRBV3-1/TRBV3-2
TGTGCCAGCAGCCAAGACGATGGGACTCCCCCGTACTTC
CASSQDDGTPPYF
>NA|16|TRBJ2-7|TRBD2|TRBV27
TGTGCCAGCAGTTTCCAACAGCGGGGGGGCCCCTACGAGCAGTACTTC
CASSFQQRGGPYEQYF
>NA|14|TRBJ1-1|NA|TRBV27
TGTGCCAGCAGTGTCTCCCCGACAGTGACTGAAGCTTTCTTT
CASSVSPTVTEAFF
>NA|14|TRBJ1-6|TRBD1|TRBV7-9
TGTGCCAGCAGCTCGACAGGGGGGAATTCACCCCTCCACTTT
CASSSTGGNSPLHF
>NA|16|TRBJ2-5|NA|TRBV5-1
TGCGCCAGCAGCCGCCCCGGACGGGGTAGCAGAGAGACCCAGTACTTC
CASSRPGRGSRETQYF
>NA|18|TRBJ2-7|TRBD2|TRBV9
TGTGCCAGCAGCGTAGCTAGTCTAGCGGGAGGAGGGAACTACGAGCAGTACTTC
CASSVASLAGGGNYEQYF
>NA|13|TRBJ1-6|TRBD1|TRBV5-4
TGTGCCAGCAGCTTACAGGGGGATTCACCCCTCCACTTT
CASSLQGDSPLHF
>NA|15|TRBJ2-3|TRBD1|TRBV5-1
TGCGCCAGCAGCGCGGGACAGGTTAGCACAGATACGCAGTATTTT
CASSAGQVSTDTQYF
>NA|13|TRBJ1-1|TRBD1|TRBV6-5
TGTGCCAGCAGCCGATTACAGGGGGCGCAGGCTTTCTTT
CASSRLQGAQAFF
>NA|12|TRBJ1-4|NA|TRBV4-3
TGCGCCAGCAGCCCCCCGGGGGGAAAACTGTTTTTT
CASSPPGGKLFF
>NA|14|TRBJ1-2|TRBD1|TRBV6-5
TGTGCCAGCAGTTATGCCAGGGGGACCTATGGCTACACCTTC
CASSYARGTYGYTF
>NA|15|TRBJ2-3|NA|TRBV6-5
TGTGCCAGCAGTTACTCTGGGGCCCGCACAGATACGCAGTATTTT
CASSYSGARTDTQYF